This T cell receptor beta chain was found in a study of cytomegalovirus exposure and HLA in healthy donors. Trimming left V 4 bases short and J 1 base short, with 14 bases between. This CDR3 has 15 amino acids. Germline V CDR1 and CDR2: PRHDT, FYEKMQ (reference sequence). The study ran its PCR with 60 Vbeta and 13 Jbeta primers. Assay used: immunoSEQ multiplex PCR; TCRdb lists only in-frame clones, some missing. The data show roughly 180,000 clones, about four fifths seen once. The V gene is TRBV13, the J gene TRBJ2-7; TRBD1 is a possible D gene (6 bases). The sequence was collected from a girl under 18 in good health and CMV-seropositive. Sequencing was performed on PBMCs. DNA for the CDR3: TGTGCCAGCAGCTCCAGGACAGACCCTTCCTACGAGCAGTACTTC. Residues: CASSSRTDPSYEQYF.